The rows below give T cell receptor beta chains drawn from one sample of a study of shared T cell receptors in the human thymus. Profiled with immunoSEQ multiplex PCR; TCRdb holds only in-frame clones, not every one. The repertoire holds some 700,000 clones, with approximately 83% as singletons. The data were also submitted as part of a second study, on human thymus T cells.

Sequencing was done on a sample of thymocytes. Source of these receptors: a girl under three years old with a congenital heart defect. Each CDR3 is given with its conserved first and last residue. Each record gives: clone size, D gene, J gene, V gene, CDR3 DNA, CDR3 protein. A D gene is named only where the DNA matches it firmly. Some rows mark clone size as missing; the rest say once, few, many or name a class of expanded clone.

>.|TRBD1|TRBJ1-5|TRBV5-1
TGCGCCAGCAGCGATACAGGGGGGAATCAGCCCCAGCATTTT
CASSDTGGNQPQHF
>.|TRBD1|TRBJ1-3|TRBV29-1
TGCAGCGCAGAAAGGAGGGACAGAAACTCCTCTGGAAACACCATATATTTT
CSAERRDRNSSGNTIYF
>.|TRBD2|TRBJ2-1|TRBV9
TGTGCCAGCAGCGTAGCAATCGCGGGGAGGGCCTCCTACAATGAGCAGTTCTTC
CASSVAIAGRASYNEQFF
>.|.|TRBJ2-3|TRBV2
TGTGCCCCCAAAGGGAGCAGAAGCACAGATACGCAGTATTTT
CAPKGSRSTDTQYF
>.|.|TRBJ1-1|TRBV29-1
TGCACCGTCCGGGGCACTGAAGCTTTCTTT
CTVRGTEAFF
>.|.|TRBJ1-5|TRBV6-1
TGTGCCAGCAGTGAAGCCCCAGGTGGCAATCAGCCCCAGCATTTT
CASSEAPGGNQPQHF
>.|.|TRBJ1-1|TRBV27
TGTGCCAGCGCTCTGGGAGGTGGCGAAGCTTTCTTT
CASALGGGEAFF
>once|.|TRBJ1-6|TRBV7-2
TGTGCCAGCAGCTTCGCGACAGCCTTAAATTCACCCCTCCACTTT
CASSFATALNSPLHF
>.|.|TRBJ1-5|TRBV6-5
TGTGCCAGCAGTTCCCATCGGAGCAATCAGCCCCAGCATTTT
CASSSHRSNQPQHF
>.|.|TRBJ2-6|TRBV9
TGTGCCAGCAGCGTAGGGGGTGGCAGGGGCGATTCTGGGGCCAACGTCCTGACTTTC
CASSVGGGRGDSGANVLTF
>.|.|TRBJ2-7|TRBV9
TGTGCCAGCAGCGTAGCGCCAGCTAGCGACTCCTACGAGCAGTACTTC
CASSVAPASDSYEQYF
>.|TRBD1|TRBJ2-4|TRBV18
TGTGCCAGCTCGGGACAGGTCCTCCTAGCCAAAAACATTCAGTACTTC
CASSGQVLLAKNIQYF
>once|.|TRBJ2-1|TRBV14
TGTGCCAGCAGCCAAAACTGGTATAGCTACAATGAGCAGTTCTTC
CASSQNWYSYNEQFF
>.|.|TRBJ1-4|TRBV6-5
TGTGCCAGCAGTGGATTTCGAGCGCCTGAAGAACTGTTTTTT
CASSGFRAPEELFF
>.|.|TRBJ2-7|TRBV7-6
TGTGCCAGCAGCCAGAGACAGGACTTCTCCTACGAGCAGTACTTC
CASSQRQDFSYEQYF
>.|.|TRBJ1-2|TRBV27
TGTGCCAGCAGGGAGAGCCAGCCCGAGGGGAGGTATGGCTACACCTTC
CASRESQPEGRYGYTF
>.|.|TRBJ1-5|TRBV4-3
TGCGCCAGCAGCCAAGATCTCCGGGGTAGAGGCAATCAGCCCCAGCATTTT
CASSQDLRGRGNQPQHF
>.|TRBD1|TRBJ2-3|TRBV14
TGTGCCAGCAGCCAAGAATGGGACAGGCCCACAGATACGCAGTATTTT
CASSQEWDRPTDTQYF
>.|TRBD1|TRBJ1-6|TRBV6-1
TGTGCCAGCAGTGGGGACAGGGGCAATTCCCCCCTCCACTTT
CASSGDRGNSPLHF
>.|.|TRBJ1-1|TRBV14
TGTGCCAGCAGCACTGATCGGGGTAGGTCTGAAGCTTTCTTT
CASSTDRGRSEAFF
>.|TRBD2|TRBJ2-2|TRBV15
TGTGCCACCAGCAGAGAACGGGGGGGAAGGACCGGGGAGCTGTTTTTT
CATSRERGGRTGELFF
>.|TRBD2|TRBJ2-5|TRBV19
TGTGCCAGTCGTCTTAGCGGGGGGCCCCAGTACTTC
CASRLSGGPQYF
>.|.|TRBJ1-4|TRBV6-1
TGTGCCAGCAGTGAAACGTTACTTATTCCGAATGAAAAACTGTTTTTT
CASSETLLIPNEKLFF
>once|TRBD2|TRBJ2-3|TRBV7-9
TGTGCCAGCAGCTCCCCCCCGGGACTAGCGGGGGGGGATACGCAGTATTTT
CASSSPPGLAGGDTQYF
>.|TRBD2|TRBJ2-3|TRBV27
TGTGCCAGCAGTTTAAACACTTCGGGGGGGCCCGGCACAGATACGCAGTATTTT
CASSLNTSGGPGTDTQYF
>.|.|TRBJ2-5|TRBV7-6
TGTGCCAGCAGCCCAGGACAGGTCGGGAGTCAAGAGACCCAGTACTTC
CASSPGQVGSQETQYF
>.|.|TRBJ2-7|TRBV27
TGTGCCAGCAGTGTCACAGGGAGTTCACCCTCCTACGAGCAGTACTTC
CASSVTGSSPSYEQYF
>.|TRBD1|TRBJ1-2|TRBV25-1
TGTGCCAGCAGTCCGGAACAGGGGGCGGACTATGGCTACACCTTC
CASSPEQGADYGYTF
>.|TRBD2|TRBJ2-1|TRBV9
TGTGCCAGCAGCGACCGGACTAGCGACGACTCCTACAATGAGCAGTTCTTC
CASSDRTSDDSYNEQFF
>.|.|TRBJ1-1|TRBV6-5
TGTGCCAGCAGTTACTCGAATCAATGGCGGCCAGAAGCTTTCTTT
CASSYSNQWRPEAFF
>.|.|TRBJ1-1|TRBV6-4
TGTGCCAGCAGTGACTCCCCAGCGCGACGGCCGAACACTGAAGCTTTCTTT
CASSDSPARRPNTEAFF
>.|.|TRBJ1-6|TRBV7-2
TGTGCCAGCAGCTTAGCGCGGGATAATTCACCCCTCCACTTT
CASSLARDNSPLHF
>.|.|TRBJ1-1|TRBV15
TGTGCCACCAGCAGAGGTAAACAGGGCACTGAAGCTTTCTTT
CATSRGKQGTEAFF
>.|.|TRBJ1-1|TRBV5-1
TGCGCCAGCAGCTTGGAAGTAGGGAGACCCCAGGAATGGACTGAAGCTTTCTTT
CASSLEVGRPQEWTEAFF
>few|.|TRBJ1-4|TRBV27
TGTGCCAGCAGACGACACTCCCCGCGGGCGGAAAAACTGTTTTTT
CASRRHSPRAEKLFF
>.|.|TRBJ2-5|TRBV4-3
TGCGCCAGCAGCCGCAATACTAGGACCCAAGAGACCCAGTACTTC
CASSRNTRTQETQYF
>.|.|TRBJ1-4|TRBV5-1
TGCGCCAGCAGCTTGGACAAGGGGACTAATGAAAAACTGTTTTTT
CASSLDKGTNEKLFF
>.|.|TRBJ1-5|TRBV11-2
TGTGCCAGCAGCTTAGGCTCGGGACATATTAGCAATCAGCCCCAGCATTTT
CASSLGSGHISNQPQHF
>.|.|TRBJ1-1|TRBV2
TGTGCCAGCAGTGAAATGGGGGGCACTGAAGCTTTCTTT
CASSEMGGTEAFF
>.|.|TRBJ2-7|TRBV27
TGTGCCAGCAGCCGACCCGGTGGCAGGGAGCAGTACTTC
CASSRPGGREQYF
>.|TRBD2|TRBJ2-3|TRBV29-1
TGCAGCGCCCGACTAGCGGGAGATCCCACAGATACGCAGTATTTT
CSARLAGDPTDTQYF
>few|TRBD1|TRBJ1-2|TRBV25-1
TGTGCCAGCACCGGGGGGTTTCAGGGGGCTTTGGGTGGCTACACCTTC
CASTGGFQGALGGYTF
>.|.|TRBJ2-2|TRBV11-3
TGTGCCAGCAGCCCAGGCGGACAGTCTTTCCGCGGGGAGCTGTTTTTT
CASSPGGQSFRGELFF
>.|.|TRBJ1-1|TRBV29-1
TGCAGCGTTGAGCCCAAAAAGGTCACTGGGAGGGTCACAACCGTACCTGAAGCTTTCTTT
CSVEPKKVTGRVTTVPEAFF
>.|.|TRBJ1-5|TRBV6-1
TGTGCCAGCAGTGAACGGGGCACAGGGCTCGTCGACGGCTCGAGCAATCAGCCCCAGCATTTT
CASSERGTGLVDGSSNQPQHF
>.|TRBD1|TRBJ1-2|TRBV15
TGTGCCACCAGCAGAGGCCTCACCGGGTGGGGTTGGGACAGGGGGCGCCCCTTATTAGGCTACACCTTC
CATSRGLTGWGWDRGRPLLGYTF
>.|TRBD2|TRBJ2-5|TRBV9
TGTGCCAGCAGCCCCGGGACTAGCGGGAAAGAGACCCAGTACTTC
CASSPGTSGKETQYF
>.|TRBD1|TRBJ1-4|TRBV5-6
TGTGCCAGCAGCTTGCGGCAGGGGGCAACTAATGAAAAACTGTTTTTT
CASSLRQGATNEKLFF
>once|TRBD1|TRBJ1-1|TRBV18
TGTGCCAGCACGACAGGGGGCAAGAACACTGAAGCTTTCTTT
CASTTGGKNTEAFF
>.|.|TRBJ2-5|TRBV6-6
TGTGCCAGCAGAGACAGAGCCCAAGAGACCCAGTACTTC
CASRDRAQETQYF
>.|TRBD2|TRBJ2-1|TRBV5-1
TGCGCCAGCAGCGCATCACCGGGACTAGCCAACAATGAGCAGTTCTTC
CASSASPGLANNEQFF
>.|.|TRBJ2-7|TRBV7-8
TGTGCCAGCAGCTCCAGCTCGGCGAGGGGGGGACCCTCCTACGAGCAGTACTTC
CASSSSSARGGPSYEQYF
>.|TRBD1|TRBJ1-1|TRBV11-2
TGTGCCAGCAGCTTAGCCAGGGGCAGGGGGCGCAGGAATGAAGCTTTCTTT
CASSLARGRGRRNEAFF
>.|.|TRBJ1-5|TRBV2
TGTGCCAGCGGGAAAGCGGTCAATCAGCCCCAGCATTTT
CASGKAVNQPQHF
>.|TRBD1|TRBJ1-4|TRBV12-5
TGTGCTAGTGCCGATCGAGGGGGCGCGGCGGAAAAACTGTTTTTT
CASADRGGAAEKLFF